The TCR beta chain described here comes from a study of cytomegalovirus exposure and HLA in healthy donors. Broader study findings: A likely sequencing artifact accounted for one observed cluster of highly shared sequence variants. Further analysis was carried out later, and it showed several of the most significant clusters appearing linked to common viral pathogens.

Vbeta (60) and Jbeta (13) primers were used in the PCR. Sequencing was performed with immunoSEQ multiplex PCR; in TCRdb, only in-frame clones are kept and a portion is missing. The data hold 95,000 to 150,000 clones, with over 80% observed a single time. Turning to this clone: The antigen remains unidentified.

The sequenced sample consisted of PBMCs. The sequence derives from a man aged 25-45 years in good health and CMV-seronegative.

In DNA, the CDR3 is TGTGCCAGCAGCGTAGGGGAGGGAGATACGCAGTATTTT. Encoded protein: CASSVGEGDTQYF. The gene calls are TRBV9 and TRBJ2-3; 7 positions match TRBD2. There are 13 residues in the CDR3. Germline values: CDR1 SGDLS, CDR2 YYNGEE. V shed 0 bases, J shed 5 bases, and the junction held 0 bases outside the gene matches.